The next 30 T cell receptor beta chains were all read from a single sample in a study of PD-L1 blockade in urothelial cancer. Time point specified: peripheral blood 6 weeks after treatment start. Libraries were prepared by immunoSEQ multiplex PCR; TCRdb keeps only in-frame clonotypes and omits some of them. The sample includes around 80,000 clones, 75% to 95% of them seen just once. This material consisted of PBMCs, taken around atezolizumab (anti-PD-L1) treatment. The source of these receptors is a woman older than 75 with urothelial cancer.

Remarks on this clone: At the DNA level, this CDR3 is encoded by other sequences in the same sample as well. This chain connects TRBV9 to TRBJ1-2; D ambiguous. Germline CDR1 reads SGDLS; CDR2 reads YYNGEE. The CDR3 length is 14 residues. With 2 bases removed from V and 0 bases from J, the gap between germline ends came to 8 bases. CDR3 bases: TGTGCCAGCAGCGTCGGGAGAGCTAACTATGGCTACACCTTC. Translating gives CASSVGRANYGYTF. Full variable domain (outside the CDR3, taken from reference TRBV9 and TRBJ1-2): DSGVTQTPKHLITATGQRVTLRCSPRSGDLSVYWYQQSLDQGLQFLIQYYNGEERAKGNILERFSAQQFPDLHSELNLSSLELGDSALYFCASSVGRANYGYTFGSGTRLTVV.

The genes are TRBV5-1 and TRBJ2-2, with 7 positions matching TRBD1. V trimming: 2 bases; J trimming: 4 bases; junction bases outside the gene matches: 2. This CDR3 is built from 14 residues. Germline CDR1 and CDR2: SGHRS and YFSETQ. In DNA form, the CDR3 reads TGCGCCAGCAGCTTTGACAGGGCCACCGGGGAGCTGTTTTTT. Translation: CASSFDRATGELFF. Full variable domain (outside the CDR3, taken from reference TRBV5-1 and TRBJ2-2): KAGVTQTPRYLIKTRGQQVTLSCSPISGHRSVSWYQQTPGQGLQFLFEYFSETQRNKGNFPGRFSGRQFSNSRSEMNVSTLELGDSALYLCASSFDRATGELFFGEGSRLTVL.

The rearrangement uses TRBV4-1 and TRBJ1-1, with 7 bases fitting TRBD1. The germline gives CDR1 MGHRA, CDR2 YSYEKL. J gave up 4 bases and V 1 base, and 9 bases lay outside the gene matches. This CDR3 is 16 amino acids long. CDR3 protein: CASSQVAGGIGTEAFF. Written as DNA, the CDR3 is TGCGCCAGCAGCCAAGTGGCAGGGGGTATCGGCACTGAAGCTTTCTTT.

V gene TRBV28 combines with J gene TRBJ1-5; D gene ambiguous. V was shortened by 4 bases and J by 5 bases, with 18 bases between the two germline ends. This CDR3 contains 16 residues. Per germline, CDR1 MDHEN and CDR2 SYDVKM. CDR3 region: CASSSGGPLHDQPQHF. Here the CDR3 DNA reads TGTGCCAGCAGTTCGGGAGGGCCTTTACACGATCAGCCCCAGCATTTT.

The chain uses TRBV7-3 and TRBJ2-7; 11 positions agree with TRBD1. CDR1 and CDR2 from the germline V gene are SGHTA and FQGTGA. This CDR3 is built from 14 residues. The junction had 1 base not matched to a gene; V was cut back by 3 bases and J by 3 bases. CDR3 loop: CASSLDRGLYEQYF. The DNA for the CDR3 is TGTGCCAGCAGCTTGGACAGGGGGCTCTACGAGCAGTACTTC.

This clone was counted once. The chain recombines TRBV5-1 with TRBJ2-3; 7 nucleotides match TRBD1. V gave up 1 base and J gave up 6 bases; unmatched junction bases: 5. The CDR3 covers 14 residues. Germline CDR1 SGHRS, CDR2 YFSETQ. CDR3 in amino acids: CASSLPGGWDTQYF. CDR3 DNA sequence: TGCGCCAGCAGCTTGCCAGGGGGATGGGATACGCAGTATTTT.

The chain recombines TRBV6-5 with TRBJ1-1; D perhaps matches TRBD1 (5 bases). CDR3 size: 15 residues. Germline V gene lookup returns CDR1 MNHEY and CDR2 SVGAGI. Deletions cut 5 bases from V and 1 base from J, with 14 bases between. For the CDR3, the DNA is TGTGCCAGCAGTCGCAATATTCAGGGGAACACTGAAGCTTTCTTT. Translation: CASSRNIQGNTEAFF.

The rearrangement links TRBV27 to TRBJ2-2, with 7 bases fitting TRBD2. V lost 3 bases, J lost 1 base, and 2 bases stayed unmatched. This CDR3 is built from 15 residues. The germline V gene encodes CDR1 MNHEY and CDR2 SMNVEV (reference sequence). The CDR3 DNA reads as TGTGCCAGCAGTTTGGGAGGGAGGAACACCGGGGAGCTGTTTTTT. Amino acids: CASSLGGRNTGELFF.

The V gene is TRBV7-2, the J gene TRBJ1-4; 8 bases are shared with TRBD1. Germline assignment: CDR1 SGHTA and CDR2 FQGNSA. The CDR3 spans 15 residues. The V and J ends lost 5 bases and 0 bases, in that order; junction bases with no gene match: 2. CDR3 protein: CASSPQGATNEKLFF. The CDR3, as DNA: TGTGCCAGCAGCCCACAGGGGGCAACTAATGAAAAACTGTTTTTT.

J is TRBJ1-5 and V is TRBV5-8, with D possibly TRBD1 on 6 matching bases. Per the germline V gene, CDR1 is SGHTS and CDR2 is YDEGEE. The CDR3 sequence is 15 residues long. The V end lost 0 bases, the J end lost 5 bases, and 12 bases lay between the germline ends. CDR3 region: CASSLVSSGDQPQHF. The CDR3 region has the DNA TGTGCCAGCAGCTTGGTCAGTTCAGGGGATCAGCCCCAGCATTTT.

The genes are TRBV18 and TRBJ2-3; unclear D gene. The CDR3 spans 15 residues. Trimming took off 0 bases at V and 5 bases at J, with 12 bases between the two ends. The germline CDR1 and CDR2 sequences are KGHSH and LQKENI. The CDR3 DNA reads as TGTGCCAGCTCACCACCGGTGGGTCCAGGAGATACGCAGTATTTT. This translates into CASSPPVGPGDTQYF.

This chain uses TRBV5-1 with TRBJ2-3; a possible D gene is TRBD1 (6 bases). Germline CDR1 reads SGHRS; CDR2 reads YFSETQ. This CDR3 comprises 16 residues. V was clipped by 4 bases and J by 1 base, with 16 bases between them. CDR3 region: CASSPGTPGGTDTQYF. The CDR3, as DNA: TGCGCCAGCAGCCCCGGGACACCGGGTGGCACAGATACGCAGTATTTT.

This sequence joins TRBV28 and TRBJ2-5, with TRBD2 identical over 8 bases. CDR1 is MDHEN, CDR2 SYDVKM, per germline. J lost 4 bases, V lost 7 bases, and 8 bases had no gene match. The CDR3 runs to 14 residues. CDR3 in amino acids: CASNVAGSLETQYF. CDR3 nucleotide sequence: TGTGCCAGCAATGTAGCGGGATCCTTAGAGACCCAGTACTTC.

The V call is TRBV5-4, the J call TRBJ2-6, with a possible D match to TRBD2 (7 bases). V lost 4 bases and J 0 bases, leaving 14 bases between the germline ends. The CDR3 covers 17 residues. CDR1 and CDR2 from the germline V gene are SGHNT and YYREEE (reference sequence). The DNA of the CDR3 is TGTGCCAGCAGCCCGTCGGGGGGCGCCTCTGGGGCCAACGTCCTGACTTTC. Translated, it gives CASSPSGGASGANVLTF. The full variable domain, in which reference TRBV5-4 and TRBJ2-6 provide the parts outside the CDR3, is ETGVTQSPTHLIKTRGQQVTLRCSSQSGHNTVSWYQQALGQGPQFIFQYYREEENGRGNFPPRFSGLQFPNYSSELNVNALELDDSALYLCASSPSGGASGANVLTFGAGSRLTVL.

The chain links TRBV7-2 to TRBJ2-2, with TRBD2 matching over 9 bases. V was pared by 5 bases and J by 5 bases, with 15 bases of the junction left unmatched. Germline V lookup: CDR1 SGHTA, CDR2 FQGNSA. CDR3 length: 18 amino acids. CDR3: CASSRRRASSGITGELFF. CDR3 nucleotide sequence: TGTGCCAGCAGCCGTAGACGGGCGTCTAGCGGGATAACCGGGGAGCTGTTTTTT.

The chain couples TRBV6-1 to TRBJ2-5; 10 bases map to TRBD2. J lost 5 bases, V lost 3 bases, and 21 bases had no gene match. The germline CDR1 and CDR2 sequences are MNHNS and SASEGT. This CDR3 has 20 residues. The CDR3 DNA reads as TGTGCCAGCAGTGAGACCGTACAGGGTACTAGCGGGATGGTGGGTGAGACCCAGTACTTC. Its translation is CASSETVQGTSGMVGETQYF.

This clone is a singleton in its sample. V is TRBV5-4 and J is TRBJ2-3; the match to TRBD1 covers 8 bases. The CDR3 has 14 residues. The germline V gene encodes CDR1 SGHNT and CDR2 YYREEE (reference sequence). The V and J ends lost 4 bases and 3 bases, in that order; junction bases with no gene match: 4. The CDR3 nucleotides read TGTGCCAGCAGCCAGGACAGGGCGACAGATACGCAGTATTTT. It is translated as CASSQDRATDTQYF.

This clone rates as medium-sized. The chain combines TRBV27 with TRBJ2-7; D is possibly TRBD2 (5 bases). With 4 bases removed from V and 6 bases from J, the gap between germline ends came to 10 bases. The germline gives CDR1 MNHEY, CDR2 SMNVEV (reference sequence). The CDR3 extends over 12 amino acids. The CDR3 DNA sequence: TGTGCCAGCAGTTACAGCGGTTCCGAGCAGTACTTC. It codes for CASSYSGSEQYF.

CDR3 nucleotide sequence: TGTGCCAGTAGCGAGGGACTTGCCATTGCGTACTTC. Amino acid sequence: CASSEGLAIAYF. The genes are TRBV19 and TRBJ2-4, with D perhaps matching TRBD2 (6 bases). Germline V lookup: CDR1 LNHDA, CDR2 SQIVND (reference sequence). Trimming left V 6 bases short and J 15 bases short, with 18 bases between. This CDR3 has 12 residues.

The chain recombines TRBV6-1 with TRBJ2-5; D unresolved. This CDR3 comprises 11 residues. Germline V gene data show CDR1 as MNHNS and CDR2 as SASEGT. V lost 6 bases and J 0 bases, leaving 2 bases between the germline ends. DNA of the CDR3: TGTGCCAGCAGCTACCAAGAGACCCAGTACTTC. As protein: CASSYQETQYF.

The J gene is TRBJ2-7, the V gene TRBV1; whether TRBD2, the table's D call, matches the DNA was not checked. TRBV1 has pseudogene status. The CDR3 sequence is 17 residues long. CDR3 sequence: CTSSLGTSGRGLYEQYF. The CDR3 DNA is TGCACCAGCAGCCTCGGGACTAGCGGGAGGGGATTATACGAGCAGTACTTC.

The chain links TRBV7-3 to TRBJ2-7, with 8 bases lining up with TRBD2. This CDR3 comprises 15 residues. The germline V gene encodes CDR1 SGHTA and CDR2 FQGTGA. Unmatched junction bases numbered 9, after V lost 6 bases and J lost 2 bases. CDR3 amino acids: CASSLTAGETYEQYF. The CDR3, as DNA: TGTGCCAGCAGTCTGACAGCGGGAGAGACCTACGAGCAGTACTTC.

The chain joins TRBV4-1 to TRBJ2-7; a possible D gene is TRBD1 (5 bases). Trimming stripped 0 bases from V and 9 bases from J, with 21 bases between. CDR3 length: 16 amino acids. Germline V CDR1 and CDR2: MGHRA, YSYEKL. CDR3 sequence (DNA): TGCGCCAGCAGCCAAGAGTCAACAGGATCTACGAGCAGGCAGTACTTC. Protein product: CASSQESTGSTSRQYF.

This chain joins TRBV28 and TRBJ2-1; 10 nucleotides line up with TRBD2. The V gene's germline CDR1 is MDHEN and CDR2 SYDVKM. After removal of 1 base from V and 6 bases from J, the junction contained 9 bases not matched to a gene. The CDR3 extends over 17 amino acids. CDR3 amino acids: CASSLLGSGRIGNEQFF. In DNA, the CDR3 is TGTGCCAGCAGTTTATTAGGTAGCGGGAGGATCGGCAATGAGCAGTTCTTC.

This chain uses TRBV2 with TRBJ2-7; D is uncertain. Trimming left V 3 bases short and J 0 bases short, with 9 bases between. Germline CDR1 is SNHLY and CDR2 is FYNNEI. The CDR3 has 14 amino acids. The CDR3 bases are TGTGCCAGCAGTGAGCGACACAACTCCTACGAGCAGTACTTC. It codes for CASSERHNSYEQYF.

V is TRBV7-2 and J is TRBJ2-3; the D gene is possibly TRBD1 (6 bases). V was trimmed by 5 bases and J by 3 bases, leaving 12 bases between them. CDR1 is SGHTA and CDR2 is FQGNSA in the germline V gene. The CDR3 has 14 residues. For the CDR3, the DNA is TGTGCCAGCAGCCTACGGACAGCGACAGATACGCAGTATTTT. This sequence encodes CASSLRTATDTQYF.

The CDR3 DNA reads as TGTGCCAGCCGCAGGGTTAGCACAGATACGCAGTATTTT. This codes for CASRRVSTDTQYF. The J gene is TRBJ2-3, the V gene TRBV7-9; TRBD1 is a possible D gene (5 bases). The V end was cut by 8 bases, the J end by 0 bases, with 9 bases between. CDR1 and CDR2 (germline): SEHNR, FQNEAQ (reference sequence). This CDR3 has 13 residues.

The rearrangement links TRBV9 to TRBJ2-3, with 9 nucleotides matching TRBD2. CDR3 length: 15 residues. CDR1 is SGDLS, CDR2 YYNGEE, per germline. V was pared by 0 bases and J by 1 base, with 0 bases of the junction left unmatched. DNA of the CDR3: TGTGCCAGCAGCGTAGGACTAGCGGGCACAGATACGCAGTATTTT. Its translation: CASSVGLAGTDTQYF. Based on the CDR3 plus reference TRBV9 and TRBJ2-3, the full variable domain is DSGVTQTPKHLITATGQRVTLRCSPRSGDLSVYWYQQSLDQGLQFLIQYYNGEERAKGNILERFSAQQFPDLHSELNLSSLELGDSALYFCASSVGLAGTDTQYFGPGTRLTVL.

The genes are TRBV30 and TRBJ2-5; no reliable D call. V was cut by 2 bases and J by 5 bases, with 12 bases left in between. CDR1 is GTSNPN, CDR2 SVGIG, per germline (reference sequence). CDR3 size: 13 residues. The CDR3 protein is CAWSPLRSETQYF. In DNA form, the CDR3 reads TGTGCCTGGAGTCCGCTCCGGTCGGAGACCCAGTACTTC.

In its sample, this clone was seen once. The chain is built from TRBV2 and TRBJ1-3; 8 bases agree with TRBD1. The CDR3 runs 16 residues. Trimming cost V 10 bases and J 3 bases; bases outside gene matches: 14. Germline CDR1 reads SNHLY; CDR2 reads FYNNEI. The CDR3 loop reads CAIHRTGPLGGNTIYF. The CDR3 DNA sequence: TGTGCCATTCACCGGACAGGGCCCCTCGGTGGAAACACCATATATTTT.